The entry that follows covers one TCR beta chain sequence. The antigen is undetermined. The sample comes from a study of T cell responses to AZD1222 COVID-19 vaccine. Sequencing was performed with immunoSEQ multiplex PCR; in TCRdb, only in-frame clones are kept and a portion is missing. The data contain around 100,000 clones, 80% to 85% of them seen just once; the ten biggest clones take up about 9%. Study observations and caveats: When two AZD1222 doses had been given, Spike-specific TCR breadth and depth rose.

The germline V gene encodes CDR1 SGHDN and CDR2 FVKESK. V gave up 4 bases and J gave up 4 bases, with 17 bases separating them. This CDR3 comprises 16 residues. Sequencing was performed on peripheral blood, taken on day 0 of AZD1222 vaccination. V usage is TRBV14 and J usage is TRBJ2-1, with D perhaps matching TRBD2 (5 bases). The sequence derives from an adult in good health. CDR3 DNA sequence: TGTGCCAGCAGCCCCCCGGGGATCGCGACTTACAATGAGCAGTTCTTC. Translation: CASSPPGIATYNEQFF.